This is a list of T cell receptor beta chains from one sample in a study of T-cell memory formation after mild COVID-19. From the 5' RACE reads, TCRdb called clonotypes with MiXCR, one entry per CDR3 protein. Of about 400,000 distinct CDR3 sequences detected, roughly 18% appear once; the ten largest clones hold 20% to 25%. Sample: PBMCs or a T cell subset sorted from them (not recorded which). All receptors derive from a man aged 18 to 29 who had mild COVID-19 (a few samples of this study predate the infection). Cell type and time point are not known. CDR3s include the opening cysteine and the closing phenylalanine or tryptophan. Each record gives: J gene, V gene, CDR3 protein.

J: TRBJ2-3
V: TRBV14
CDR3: CASSQDAGSPTDTQYF

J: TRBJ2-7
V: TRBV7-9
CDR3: CASSMTESYEQYF

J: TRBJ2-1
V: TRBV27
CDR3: CASSLIWGYYNEQFF

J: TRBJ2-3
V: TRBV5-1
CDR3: CASGARETGTDTQYF

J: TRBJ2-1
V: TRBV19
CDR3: CASSNPGQRGYNEQFF

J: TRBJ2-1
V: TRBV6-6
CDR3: CASSYVQSSYNEQFF

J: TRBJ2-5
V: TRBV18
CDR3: CASSPRGQTYQETQYF

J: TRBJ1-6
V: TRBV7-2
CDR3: CASSQRTGGDSPLHF

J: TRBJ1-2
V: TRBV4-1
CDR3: CASSHLGRTTNYGYTF

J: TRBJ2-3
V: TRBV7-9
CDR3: CASSLELAARTDTQYF

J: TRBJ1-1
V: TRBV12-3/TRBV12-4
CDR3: CASSLSKGRTEAFF

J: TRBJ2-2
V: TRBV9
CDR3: CASSVAGGFTGELFF

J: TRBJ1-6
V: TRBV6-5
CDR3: CASRHRDRGLNSPLHF

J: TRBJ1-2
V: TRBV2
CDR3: CASGTGGDYGYTF

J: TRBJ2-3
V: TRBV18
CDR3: CASSPPNEGVDTQYF

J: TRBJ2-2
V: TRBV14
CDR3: CASSQVYGGTGELFF

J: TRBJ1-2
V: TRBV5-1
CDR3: CASSLVGDRVVSGYTF

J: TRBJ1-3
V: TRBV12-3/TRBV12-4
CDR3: CASRMTGNTIYF

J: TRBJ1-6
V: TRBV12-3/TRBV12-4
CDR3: CASSLLGQGHSPLHF

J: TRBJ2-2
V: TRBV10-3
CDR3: CAIRTGTGVRTGELFF

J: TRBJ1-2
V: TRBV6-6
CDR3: CASRQQIYGYTF

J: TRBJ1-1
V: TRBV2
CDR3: CASRLEGFVGTEAFF

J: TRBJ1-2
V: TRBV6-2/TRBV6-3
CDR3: CASRPSGTTNYGYTF

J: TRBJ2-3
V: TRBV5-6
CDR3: CASSLSPRTDTQYF

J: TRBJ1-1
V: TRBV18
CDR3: CASSPRGVTNTEAFF

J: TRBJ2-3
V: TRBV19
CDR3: CASSITSTQYF

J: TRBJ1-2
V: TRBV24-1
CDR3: CATSVDRAYGYTF